This is a list of T cell receptor beta chains from one sample in a study of blood T cell repertoires in COVID-19. Here immunoSEQ multiplex PCR was the method, and the copy in TCRdb shows in-frame clones only, minus some. Of about 180,000 clones detected, about 84% appear once; the ten largest clones hold roughly 6.8%. The material sequenced was peripheral blood. These receptors all come from a human donor in a cohort sampled during active COVID-19. CDR3s include the opening cysteine and the closing phenylalanine or tryptophan. D genes are given only for firm matches. Clone size, where shown, is once, few, many, or a class for clones that have expanded.

TRBJ1-5,TRBD1,TRBV6-1,.,CASSESIGGVVFIGQGEQPQHF,TGTGCCAGCAGTGAATCTATAGGAGGAGTGGTTTTTATTGGACAGGGGGAACAGCCCCAGCATTTT
TRBJ1-1,TRBD1,TRBV19,.,CASSMRAGGALATEAFF,TGTGCCAGTAGTATGCGGGCAGGGGGCGCGTTAGCCACTGAAGCTTTCTTT
TRBJ2-5,.,TRBV19,.,CASSDYPQETQYF,TGTGCCAGTAGTGACTACCCACAAGAGACCCAGTACTTC
TRBJ2-7,.,TRBV4-1,.,CASSQDDRRGPSYEQYF,TGCGCCAGCAGCCAAGATGATAGGCGGGGGCCCTCCTACGAGCAGTACTTC
TRBJ2-5,TRBD2,TRBV4-1,.,CASSQTSGWETQYF,TGCGCCAGCAGCCAAACTAGCGGGTGGGAGACCCAGTACTTC
TRBJ2-1,TRBD2,TRBV7-3,.,CASSLNSGGAGEQFF,TGTGCCAGCAGCTTAAATAGCGGGGGGGCCGGTGAGCAGTTCTTC
TRBJ1-3,.,TRBV19,.,CASSEVSGNTIYF,TGTGCCAGTAGTGAGGTCTCTGGAAACACCATATATTTT
TRBJ2-5,TRBD1,TRBV18,.,CASSSDRGIVETQYF,TGTGCCAGCTCGTCTGACAGGGGGATAGTGGAGACCCAGTACTTC
TRBJ1-4,.,TRBV7-9,few,CASTAGEKLFF,TGTGCCAGCACTGCGGGGGAAAAACTGTTTTTT
TRBJ1-2,.,TRBV6-6,.,CASISTVAGGGYTF,TGTGCCAGCATCTCAACCGTCGCCGGAGGGGGCTACACCTTC
TRBJ1-6,.,TRBV5-4,.,CASSHDGTMDLSYNSPLHF,TGTGCCAGCAGCCACGACGGGACAATGGACCTTTCCTATAATTCACCCCTCCACTTT
TRBJ2-5,.,TRBV7-7,.,CASSLGLGWEETQYF,TGTGCCAGCAGCTTAGGACTAGGATGGGAAGAGACCCAGTACTTC
TRBJ1-3,TRBD1,TRBV11-2,few,CASSPDRGDTIYF,TGTGCCAGCAGCCCCGACAGGGGCGACACCATATATTTT
TRBJ2-5,.,TRBV12-3/TRBV12-4,.,CASSFLSETQYF,TGTGCCAGCAGTTTCCTCTCCGAGACCCAGTACTTC
TRBJ1-1,.,TRBV30,.,CAWSEAGTEAFF,TGTGCCTGGAGTGAAGCGGGGACTGAAGCTTTCTTT
TRBJ2-1,TRBD2,TRBV5-8,.,CASSTPRLAGGIDNEQFF,TGTGCCAGCAGCACCCCCCGACTAGCGGGGGGCATCGACAATGAGCAGTTCTTC
TRBJ2-5,TRBD1,TRBV7-9,.,CASSLDRGGETQYF,TGTGCCAGCAGCCTGGACAGGGGGGGAGAGACCCAGTACTTC
TRBJ2-3,TRBD1,TRBV4-1,.,CASSQADRFSTDTQYF,TGCGCCAGCAGCCAAGCGGACAGGTTTAGCACAGATACGCAGTATTTT